These T cell receptor beta chains were read from a single sample in a study of liver allograft versus peripheral blood T cells. From the reads, TCRdb called clonotypes with MiXCR, one entry per CDR3 protein. Among some 10,000 distinct CDR3 sequences, about a fifth were seen once, and the ten largest hold about 1.7%. The receptors here all came from a human patient who had a liver transplant. The graft donor may have given rise to some T cells. CDR3s include the opening cysteine and the closing phenylalanine or tryptophan. A D gene is named only where the DNA matches it firmly. The size of a clone is reported for some rows only, either as once, few or many, or as a class for expanded clones.

>TRBV6-1|TRBJ1-5|-|few
TGTGCCAGCAGTGAAGGTTCCGGGGTTGGTCAGCCCCAGCATTTT
CASSEGSGVGQPQHF
>TRBV13|TRBJ2-3|TRBD2|many
TGTGCCAGCCGACAGCGGGAGGTCGGCGATACGCAGTATTTT
CASRQREVGDTQYF
>TRBV19|TRBJ2-2|-|medium-sized
TGTGCCAGTAGTATTGGGCCGGGCCTCAACACCGGGGAGCTGTTTTTT
CASSIGPGLNTGELFF
>TRBV19|TRBJ1-5|-|-
TGTGCCAGTAGTGGGGCAGGGGTTCAGCCCCAGCATTTT
CASSGAGVQPQHF
>TRBV12-3/TRBV12-4|TRBJ1-1|-|-
TGTGCCAGCAGACAACAGAGGAACACTGAAGCTTTCTTT
CASRQQRNTEAFF
>TRBV27|TRBJ1-2|-|medium-sized
TGTGCCAGCAGTTTACAGGGGAGACGGGGCTACACCTTC
CASSLQGRRGYTF
>TRBV5-5|TRBJ1-1|-|many
TGTGCCAGCAGCTCCGGGCTGACAGGGAACACTGAAGCTTTCTTT
CASSSGLTGNTEAFF
>TRBV29-1|TRBJ2-3|TRBD1|medium-sized
TGCAGCGCCCGGACAGGGTGGGGAGATACGCAGTATTTT
CSARTGWGDTQYF
>TRBV5-4|TRBJ2-7|-|-
TGTGCCAGCAGCATGAGGACAGCTCTTTACGAGCAGTACTTC
CASSMRTALYEQYF
>TRBV27|TRBJ1-1|TRBD1|-
TGTGCCAGCAGCAGACAGGGAAACACTGAAGCTTTCTTT
CASSRQGNTEAFF
>TRBV7-9|TRBJ1-2|TRBD1|few
TGTGCCAGCAGCTTATCGACAGGGTGGGGTGGCTACACCTTC
CASSLSTGWGGYTF
>TRBV20-1|TRBJ2-1|-|-
TGCAGTGCCCCGTCCGCCGGGCGCCCTGGCAATGAGCAGTTCTTC
CSAPSAGRPGNEQFF
>TRBV18|TRBJ1-5|-|medium-sized
TGTGCCAGCTCACAAGGACACAGGGACAATCAGCCCCAGCATTTT
CASSQGHRDNQPQHF
>TRBV12-3/TRBV12-4|TRBJ1-1|-|-
TGTGCCAGCGAAATGGGGAACGGGGACCACACTGAAGCTTTCTTT
CASEMGNGDHTEAFF
>TRBV7-9|TRBJ1-1|-|few
TGTGCCAGCAGCTTAGGCGCGAAGGGGATGAACACTGAAGCTTTCTTT
CASSLGAKGMNTEAFF
>TRBV20-1|TRBJ1-2|-|-
TGCAGTGCGCATAGGGAGAAGGGCTCTGGCTACACCTTC
CSAHREKGSGYTF
>TRBV27|TRBJ2-5|TRBD1|few
TGTGCCAGCAGTGTATCCGGGACAGAAGAGACCCAGTACTTC
CASSVSGTEETQYF
>TRBV19|TRBJ2-7|-|medium-sized
TGTGCCAGTAGTCCTCGTGGCTCTCCAACCTACGAGCAGTACTTC
CASSPRGSPTYEQYF
>TRBV20-1|TRBJ1-1|-|few
TGCAGTGCCCCAGCACTTAACACTGAAGCTTTCTTT
CSAPALNTEAFF
>TRBV18|TRBJ2-3|TRBD2|medium-sized
TGTGCCAGCTCACCTAGCCTGGGAGGGTCAGATACGCAGTATTTT
CASSPSLGGSDTQYF
>TRBV5-4|TRBJ2-2|TRBD2|few
TGTGCCAGCAGCCCCCCCCCCCGGGGGGAACGAACCGGGGAGCTGTTTTTT
CASSPPPRGERTGELFF
>TRBV10-3|TRBJ1-1|-|medium-sized
TGTGCCATCAGTGCAGGGGATGGTAACCCCAACACTGAAGCTTTCTTT
CAISAGDGNPNTEAFF
>TRBV20-1|TRBJ2-5|-|-
TGCAGTGCTAGACGACCGGGGGAGACCCAGTACTTC
CSARRPGETQYF
>TRBV27|TRBJ2-3|-|many
TGTGCCAGCACAATGGCCTGGAGCACAGATACGCAGTATTTT
CASTMAWSTDTQYF